The entry below describes one T cell receptor (beta chain). The sample comes from a study of T cell changes during pregnancy in multiple sclerosis. CDR1 is PRHDT, CDR2 FYEKMQ, per germline (reference sequence). The CDR3 is made up of 16 amino acids. With 2 bases clipped from V and 2 bases from J, the junction kept 5 bases outside the gene matches. The repertoire was sequenced with immunoSEQ multiplex PCR; TCRdb's copy has only in-frame clones and lacks some. In the table there are around 37,000 clones, about 88% of which are singletons. The source material was CD8+ T cells from peripheral blood mononuclear cells, sampled in the third trimester of pregnancy. The rearrangement links TRBV13 to TRBJ2-1; 8 nucleotides align to TRBD2. The receptor comes from a female donor with multiple sclerosis, enrolled in a pregnancy study. The CDR3 DNA sequence: TGTGCCAGCAGCTTACGGGGGGGCTCTCCCTACAATGAGCAGTTCTTC. This encodes CASSLRGGSPYNEQFF. The full variable domain, rest sourced from reference TRBV13 and TRBJ2-1, is AAGVIQSPRHLIKEKRETATLKCYPIPRHDTVYWYQQGPGQDPQFLISFYEKMQSDKGSIPDRFSAQQFSDYHSELNMSSLELGDSALYFCASSLRGGSPYNEQFFGPGTRLTVL.